The 10 T cell receptor beta chains below were found in one sample sequenced in a study of cytomegalovirus exposure and HLA in healthy donors (dated by TCRdb to about 2017). The method was the immunoSEQ multiplex PCR assay. In its TCRdb copy, this immuneACCESS table keeps in-frame sequences only and misses some clones. Where compared with another copy, unresolved V genes explain less than half of these, and the others have no known cause. The sample profile shows a few hundred thousand clones; roughly 90% of them were found once. The biggest ten clones account for around 0.34% of the sample. Sequenced: PBMCs. These receptor sequences come from a woman between 18 and 29 years old in good health and CMV-seronegative.

The chain links TRBV5-5 to TRBJ1-5; 9 bases fit TRBD1. This CDR3 is built from 16 residues. CDR1 is SGHKS, CDR2 YYEKEE, per germline (reference sequence). V dropped 2 bases and J dropped 3; count of bases not matched to a gene: 6. The CDR3 reads CASSFGGTGYNQPQHF. CDR3 DNA sequence: TGTGCCAGCAGCTTCGGCGGGACAGGGTACAATCAGCCCCAGCATTTT.

The chain links TRBV7-9 to TRBJ1-5; TRBD1 matches 9 bases. Germline V gives CDR1 SEHNR, CDR2 FQNEAQ (reference sequence). This CDR3 is built from 17 residues. V lost 5 bases, J lost 5 bases, and 13 bases stayed unmatched. The CDR3 loop reads CASSPDRGLRGDQPQHF. Here the CDR3 DNA reads TGTGCCAGCAGCCCGGACAGGGGTCTACGTGGCGATCAGCCCCAGCATTTT.

The chain couples TRBV19 to TRBJ1-5; 11 nucleotides line up with TRBD1. CDR1 is LNHDA and CDR2 is SQIVND in the germline V gene (reference sequence). After removal of 5 bases from V and 1 base from J, the junction contained 4 bases not matched to a gene. This CDR3 is built from 16 residues. The CDR3 is CASSVGQGASNQPQHF. In DNA form, the CDR3 reads TGTGCCAGTAGTGTAGGACAGGGGGCAAGCAATCAGCCCCAGCATTTT.

The chain uses TRBV7-2 and TRBJ1-4; D unresolved. V lost 1 base and J 4 bases, leaving 10 bases between the germline ends. This CDR3 contains 15 residues. Germline CDR1 SGHTA, CDR2 FQGNSA. CDR3 bases: TGTGCCAGCAGCTTAGACCACAGCTATAATGAAAAACTGTTTTTT. This gives the protein CASSLDHSYNEKLFF.

The DNA for the CDR3 is TGTCCCACTAGCGGGGGGGCCCGGGTGGATACGCAGTATTTT. Amino acids: CPTSGGARVDTQYF. The genes are TRBV6-5 and TRBJ2-3; 13 nucleotides line up with TRBD2. CDR1 is MNHEY and CDR2 is SVGAGI in the germline V gene. The CDR3 totals 14 residues.

J is TRBJ1-2 and V is TRBV28; no definite D call. The CDR3 runs to 16 residues. The V end lost 3 bases, the J end lost 7 bases, and 21 bases lay between the germline ends. Germline-derived CDR1 and CDR2 are MDHEN and SYDVKM. The CDR3 sequence is CASSFPPRTWNGGYTF. CDR3 DNA: TGTGCCAGCAGTTTCCCCCCCCGGACTTGGAACGGTGGCTACACCTTC.

The chain links TRBV6-5 to TRBJ1-2; 8 bases are a match to TRBD1. The CDR3 is made up of 13 amino acids. V lost 4 bases and J lost 4; bases outside the gene matches: 2. CDR1 and CDR2 from the germline V gene are MNHEY and SVGAGI. CDR3 DNA: TGTGCCAGCAGTTCGACAGGGGCCTATGGCTACACCTTC. Its protein is CASSSTGAYGYTF.

The chain is built from TRBV7-2 and TRBJ2-7, with 9 bases lining up with TRBD2. The CDR3 totals 18 residues. After removal of 2 bases from V and 4 bases from J, the junction contained 15 bases not matched to a gene. CDR1 is SGHTA, CDR2 FQGNSA, per germline. CDR3 DNA sequence: TGTGCCAGCAGCTTATACGCCCCCCCAGCGGGGGGAGGGTACGAGCAGTACTTC. Translation: CASSLYAPPAGGGYEQYF.

This sequence joins TRBV4-1 and TRBJ2-1; a weak D match, TRBD2 (6 bases). V was pared by 0 bases and J by 2 bases, with 14 bases between. Germline loops: CDR1 MGHRA, CDR2 YSYEKL. The CDR3 is 17 residues long. CDR3 region: CASSQDNWRAPYNEQFF. Here the CDR3 DNA reads TGCGCCAGCAGCCAAGATAACTGGAGGGCCCCCTACAATGAGCAGTTCTTC.

This clone has just a few counts. This chain joins TRBV2 and TRBJ1-5; D unresolved. The germline V gene has CDR1 SNHLY and CDR2 FYNNEI. V was clipped by 5 bases and J by 4 bases, with 6 bases between them. CDR3 length equals 12 residues. The CDR3 region has the DNA TGTGCCAGCAGTCCCAGGAATCAGCCCCAGCATTTT. Its protein is CASSPRNQPQHF.